This T cell receptor (beta chain) is drawn from a study of regulatory T cells in long-lasting Graves disease. This clonotype was found many times. Its matching antigen is unknown. Findings of the study overall: Analyses excluded thyroid tissue, covering peripheral blood alone. Newly diagnosed patients shared about a thousand public clonotypes; persistent patients shared a few thousand.

Time point reported: newly diagnosed GD, antithyroid drugs for less than 3 months. Preparation of the TCR library used RNA extracted from PBMCs. The source of the patients was an endocrinology department in Xi'an, China. Germline V gives CDR1 SGHTA, CDR2 FQGNSA. The CDR3 is 15 amino acids. Trimming took off 1 base at V and 2 bases at J, with 12 bases between the two ends. HTBI primers from iRepertoire and Arm-PCR of CDR3 regions yielded the TCR beta libraries. Original methodology: Sample data revealed approximately 56 TRBV and over eleven TRBJ segments. TCRdb re-called the multiplex PCR reads through MiXCR, storing one row per CDR3 protein. The V and J calls, along with clone size, are taken from TCRdb and not from the paper's own processing. This sample yields hundreds of thousands of distinct CDR3 sequences, of which roughly 15% are seen a single time; approximately 18% belongs to the top ten. These data also formed part of another study, on T cells in Graves' hyperthyroidism and ophthalmopathy.

The specimen was peripheral blood mononuclear cells (PBMCs), collected at new diagnosis, from a patient treated with antithyroid drugs. The clonotype was recovered from a woman aged 30 to 39 with Graves disease. The chain carries TRBV7-2 and TRBJ2-7; D not resolved. In DNA form, the CDR3 reads TGTGCCAGCAGCTTAGGAGGCCTATCCCCCTACGAGCAGTACTTC. The encoded protein is CASSLGGLSPYEQYF.